The 23 T cell receptor beta chains below were found in one sample sequenced in a study of Ad26.COV2.S vaccination and SARS-CoV-2 variants. Some clones are missing from TCRdb's copy, which holds only in-frame ones; the method was immunoSEQ multiplex PCR. The profile shows some 640,000 clones, 80% to 90% of them singletons. The treatment: over 15 received Ad26.COV2.S at low or high dose, single or two shots; several received placebo; per-sample allocation not given. Sampling was done on day 63 after the first vaccine or placebo injection. The material was peripheral blood, obtained in a trial of Ad26.COV2.S vaccine versus placebo. Receptors originate from a person between 18 and 59 years old who received the Ad26.COV2.S COVID-19 vaccine or a placebo.

The chain links TRBV6-6 to TRBJ1-5, with TRBD1 matching over 10 bases. The CDR3 length is 16 residues. In germline, CDR1 is MNHNY, CDR2 SVGAGI (reference sequence). J was trimmed by 4 bases and V by 0 bases; bases with no gene match: 3. CDR3 sequence: CASSYSGTGANQPQHF. In DNA, the CDR3 is TGTGCCAGCAGTTACTCCGGGACAGGGGCAAATCAGCCCCAGCATTTT.

V usage is TRBV27 and J usage is TRBJ2-1; TRBD1 matches 10 bases. This CDR3 is 14 amino acids long. Germline CDR1 MNHEY, CDR2 SMNVEV (reference sequence). V lost 4 bases, J lost 5 bases, and 2 bases stayed unmatched. In nucleotides, the CDR3 is TGTGCCAGCAGTTCGGACAGGGGGAACAATGAGCAGTTCTTC. Protein sequence: CASSSDRGNNEQFF.

The rearrangement joins TRBV19 to TRBJ2-4; 8 nucleotides align to TRBD2. The CDR3 runs 15 residues. Germline loops: CDR1 LNHDA, CDR2 SQIVND (reference sequence). With 7 bases clipped from V and 3 bases from J, the junction kept 8 bases outside the gene matches. The CDR3 DNA reads as TGTGCCAGTACCCCGGGGGGGAACGGCAAAAACATTCAGTACTTC. Translated, it gives CASTPGGNGKNIQYF.

As concerns this clone: Mismatch with germline at one junction end may stem from a read error. For the CDR3, the DNA is TGTGCCAGCAGCTTAAACCGGGACAGGGAAGTTTTC. Translated, it gives CASSLNRDREVF. This chain joins TRBV7-9 and TRBJ1-2; 9 bases are shared with TRBD1. From germline, CDR1 is SEHNR and CDR2 FQNEAQ (reference sequence). There are 12 residues in the CDR3.

This rearrangement joins TRBV24-1 to TRBJ2-2; possibly TRBD1 for D (5 bases). The CDR3 consists of 14 residues. Deletions cut 4 bases from V and 3 bases from J, with 8 bases between. The V gene's germline CDR1 is KGHDR and CDR2 SFDVKD. The CDR3 region has the DNA TGTGCCACCAGTGAGGGGCCCTACACCGGGGAGCTGTTTTTT. Protein sequence: CATSEGPYTGELFF.

This chain joins TRBV18 and TRBJ2-1; D might be TRBD1 or TRBD2, each matching 5 bases. V lost 3 bases and J 0 bases, leaving 12 bases between the germline ends. The CDR3 sequence is 16 residues long. Germline loops: CDR1 KGHSH, CDR2 LQKENI. The CDR3 sequence: CASSPRDPSSYNEQFF. The CDR3 nucleotides are TGTGCCAGCTCACCTCGGGACCCGAGCTCCTACAATGAGCAGTTCTTC.

The chain uses TRBV30 and TRBJ2-7; D might be TRBD1 or TRBD2, each matching 5 bases. This CDR3 contains 14 residues. Trimming shortened V by 1 base and J by 2 bases, and 12 bases separated the two germline ends. From germline, CDR1 is GTSNPN and CDR2 SVGIG (reference sequence). The DNA of the CDR3 is TGTGCCTGGAGTGCCGGGACCGCCGCCTACGAGCAGTACTTC. Amino acids: CAWSAGTAAYEQYF.

The V and J genes are TRBV5-1 and TRBJ2-2, with D unclear. The germline V gene has CDR1 SGHRS and CDR2 YFSETQ. V lost 1 base and J lost 1, with 8 bases in between. This CDR3 region has 15 residues. As DNA, the CDR3 is TGCGCCAGCAGCTTGAGTTTCTTGAACACCGGGGAGCTGTTTTTT. Its protein product is CASSLSFLNTGELFF. The entire variable domain, with the rest obtained from reference TRBV5-1 and TRBJ2-2, is as follows: KAGVTQTPRYLIKTRGQQVTLSCSPISGHRSVSWYQQTPGQGLQFLFEYFSETQRNKGNFPGRFSGRQFSNSRSEMNVSTLELGDSALYLCASSLSFLNTGELFFGEGSRLTVL.

This chain uses TRBV19 with TRBJ2-3, with 9 bases that match TRBD2. The CDR3 length is 14 residues. With 8 bases clipped from V and 5 bases from J, the junction kept 8 bases outside the gene matches. Germline-derived CDR1 and CDR2 are LNHDA and SQIVND (reference sequence). CDR3: CASGSGSSVDTQYF. CDR3 DNA: TGTGCCAGTGGTAGCGGGAGTTCTGTAGATACGCAGTATTTT.

The rearrangement uses TRBV18 and TRBJ1-1, with D possibly matching TRBD1 (6 bases). The CDR3 is made up of 13 amino acids. Trimming left V 5 bases short and J 5 bases short, with 12 bases between. CDR1 and CDR2 (germline): KGHSH, LQKENI. This CDR3 is CASSGTRRTEAFF. The DNA for the CDR3 is TGTGCCAGCTCAGGGACAAGGAGGACTGAAGCTTTCTTT.

V is TRBV7-2 and J is TRBJ2-3, with a tentative D call TRBD1 (5 bases). V was cut by 3 bases and J by 0 bases, with 7 bases left in between. CDR3 length equals 14 residues. Germline loops: CDR1 SGHTA, CDR2 FQGNSA. The CDR3 DNA follows: TGTGCCAGCAGCTTCAGGGCTAGCACAGATACGCAGTATTTT. Translating gives CASSFRASTDTQYF.

This clone was found a few times. The rearrangement joins TRBV4-3 to TRBJ2-7, with D possibly being TRBD1 or TRBD2 (7 bases each). V gave up 6 bases and J gave up 4 bases, with 16 bases separating them. Germline assignment: CDR1 LGHNA and CDR2 YSLEER. This CDR3 region has 14 residues. CDR3 in amino acids: CASSPGGEGYEQYF. CDR3 bases: TGCGCCAGCAGTCCAGGGGGGGAGGGTTACGAGCAGTACTTC.

V gene TRBV5-4 combines with J gene TRBJ2-5; 12 nucleotides align to TRBD2. This CDR3 is built from 15 residues. V shed 5 bases, J shed 3 bases, and the junction held 5 bases outside the gene matches. Germline V gene lookup returns CDR1 SGHNT and CDR2 YYREEE (reference sequence). The CDR3 here is CASSRRLAGEETQYF. For the CDR3, the DNA is TGTGCCAGCAGTCGACGACTAGCGGGAGAAGAGACCCAGTACTTC.

The chain employs TRBV19 and TRBJ1-6, with D possibly TRBD1 on 5 matching bases. There are 17 residues in the CDR3. V gave up 5 bases and J gave up 2 bases, with 16 bases separating them. Germline V CDR1 and CDR2: LNHDA, SQIVND (reference sequence). Written as DNA, the CDR3 is TGTGCCAGTAGTGCGTACAGGAGAGAGACCTATAATTCACCCCTCCACTTT. This codes for CASSAYRRETYNSPLHF.

The rearrangement joins TRBV5-1 to TRBJ2-5; D tentatively fits TRBD1 or TRBD2 (5 bases each). The CDR3 has 14 amino acids. Germline CDR1 is SGHRS and CDR2 is YFSETQ. Trimming removed 3 bases from V and 2 bases from J, with 11 bases in between. CDR3 residues: CASSSGTDQETQYF. The CDR3, as DNA: TGCGCCAGCAGCTCAGGGACGGATCAAGAGACCCAGTACTTC.

This chain connects TRBV25-1 to TRBJ1-5; D ambiguous. The CDR3 contains 14 residues. Germline V gene data show CDR1 as MGHDK and CDR2 as SYGVNS. Trimming removed 5 bases at V and 0 bases at J, with 8 bases between. The CDR3 nucleotides are TGTGCCAGCAGTCCGGCGACTAGCAATCAGCCCCAGCATTTT. This sequence encodes CASSPATSNQPQHF.

V gene TRBV7-8 combines with J gene TRBJ2-1; TRBD2 matches at 10 bases. V dropped 4 bases and J dropped 2; count of bases not matched to a gene: 5. Germline-derived CDR1 and CDR2 are SGHVS and FQNEAQ. The CDR3 extends over 16 amino acids. The DNA for the CDR3 is TGTGCCAGCAGCTCAAAGCGGGAGGGCGCCTACAATGAGCAGTTCTTC. Amino acid sequence: CASSSKREGAYNEQFF.

A remark on this clone: Different DNA sequences within this sample yield the same CDR3. V gene TRBV7-2 combines with J gene TRBJ1-5; 7 bases line up with TRBD1. Trimming cost V 3 bases and J 0 bases; bases outside gene matches: 2. Germline-derived CDR1 and CDR2 are SGHTA and FQGNSA. The CDR3 is made up of 15 amino acids. The CDR3 DNA is TGTGCCAGCAGCTTGCAGGGGGGTAGCAATCAGCCCCAGCATTTT. Translation: CASSLQGGSNQPQHF.

V is TRBV25-1 and J is TRBJ1-2, with 12 positions matching TRBD1. CDR1 is MGHDK, CDR2 SYGVNS, per germline. This CDR3 has 15 amino acids. The trim removed 6 bases at V and 8 bases at J, leaving 10 bases unmatched. Here the CDR3 reads CASSPGTGGEYGYTF. The DNA of the CDR3 is TGTGCCAGCAGCCCGGGGACAGGGGGCGAGTACGGCTACACCTTC.

This chain links TRBV5-1 with TRBJ2-3; D gene ambiguous. CDR1 and CDR2 from the germline V gene are SGHRS and YFSETQ. Trimming pared 2 bases from V and 5 bases from J, leaving 6 bases between. This CDR3 spans 12 amino acids. The CDR3 reads CASSFKQDTQYF. The CDR3 DNA sequence: TGCGCCAGCAGCTTCAAGCAAGATACGCAGTATTTT.

This chain links TRBV9 with TRBJ2-2; D not resolved. Per germline, CDR1 SGDLS and CDR2 YYNGEE. V was trimmed by 4 bases and J by 4 bases, leaving 8 bases between them. This CDR3 region has 13 residues. CDR3 residues: CASSLDGTGELFF. In nucleotides, the CDR3 is TGTGCCAGCAGCCTCGACGGCACCGGGGAGCTGTTTTTT.

This clone was seen only once. The gene calls are TRBV11-2 and TRBJ2-1; the match to TRBD2 covers 7 bases. V lost 0 bases, J lost 8 bases, and 7 bases stayed unmatched. CDR1 SGHAT and CDR2 FQNNGV come from the germline V gene. The CDR3 spans 15 residues. This chain's CDR3 is CASSLEAGFLHEQFF. DNA of the CDR3: TGTGCCAGCAGCTTAGAAGCGGGGTTTTTGCATGAGCAGTTCTTC.

The chain has TRBV6-6 and TRBJ1-1; TRBD1 might be the D (5 bases). The germline V gene has CDR1 MNHNY and CDR2 SVGAGI (reference sequence). Trimming stripped 8 bases from V and 1 base from J, with 11 bases between. The CDR3 has 13 amino acids. The CDR3 loop is CASSPGGNTEAFF. The CDR3 DNA is TGTGCCAGCTCGCCGGGGGGGAACACTGAAGCTTTCTTT.